This TCR beta chain was captured by sequencing in a study of beta chain features in type 1 diabetes. Study-level results: Researchers could not determine here whether HLA type influences TCRB rearrangement. Shortening of TCRB CDR3s, moderate but significant, appeared in all four CD4+ subsets of Type 1 diabetes patients.

All of the isolated RNA was reverse transcribed, so expressed TCRB transcripts were sequenced. Here immunoSEQ multiplex PCR was the method, and the copy in TCRdb shows in-frame clones only, minus some. The sample has about 660,000 clones; around 15% are singletons. Averaging approximately 110 mL, one heparinised blood draw came from each individual donor. A few counts support this clone. The antigen remains undetermined. Trimming stripped 3 bases from V and 4 bases from J, with 13 bases between. Germline CDR1 is MGHRA and CDR2 is YSYEKL. CDR3 length: 15 residues. The chain recombines TRBV4-1 with TRBJ1-5; TRBD1 is a possible D gene (6 bases). The sequencing input was naive CD4+ T cells from blood. The TCR was taken from a man aged 18 to 35 with type 1 diabetes. CDR3 protein: CASSQPTGLNQPQHF. The CDR3 DNA sequence: TGCGCCAGCAGCCAGCCTACAGGGCTTAATCAGCCCCAGCATTTT.